One sample yielded the 27 T cell receptor beta chains listed below, sequenced in a study of T cells after yellow fever vaccination. TCRdb fed the 5' RACE reads into MiXCR, producing one record per CDR3 protein. Of 600,000 to 750,000 distinct CDR3 sequences listed, 9% to 15% were seen once; the top ten hold 15%. Sample: PBMCs, taken on the day of the yellow fever booster vaccination. The receptor set was obtained from a man aged 25-40 years who received the YFV17D yellow fever vaccine.

This clonotype was observed a few times. The chain carries TRBV7-2 and TRBJ2-3; D is possibly TRBD2 (6 bases). This CDR3 has 15 residues. V was clipped by 1 base and J by 1 base, with 9 bases between them. CDR1 and CDR2 (germline): SGHTA, FQGNSA. CDR3 nucleotides: TGTGCCAGCAGCTTAGGGCCTAGCGGCACAGATACGCAGTATTTT. Its translation: CASSLGPSGTDTQYF.

The chain is built from TRBV25-1 and TRBJ1-4, with 7 bases aligning to TRBD1. The germline CDR1 and CDR2 sequences are MGHDK and SYGVNS. The CDR3 sequence is 13 residues long. Trimming at V came to 6 bases and at J to 8 bases, leaving 6 bases not matched to a gene. CDR3 in amino acids: CASSRQGEEKLFF. The CDR3 DNA reads as TGTGCCAGCAGCAGACAGGGAGAGGAAAAACTGTTTTTT.

The V gene is TRBV18, the J gene TRBJ2-7; a possible D gene is TRBD1 (5 bases). The ends were cut back, 3 bases at V and 1 base at J, with 16 bases in the middle. This CDR3 has 16 amino acids. Per germline, CDR1 KGHSH and CDR2 LQKENI. This CDR3 reads CASSPTSPGQSYEQYF. DNA for the CDR3: TGTGCCAGCTCACCCACCTCCCCTGGACAATCCTACGAGCAGTACTTC. Full variable domain (outside the CDR3, taken from reference TRBV18 and TRBJ2-7): NAGVMQNPRHLVRRRGQEARLRCSPMKGHSHVYWYRQLPEEGLKFMVYLQKENIIDESGMPKERFSAEFPKEGPSILRIQQVVRGDSAAYFCASSPTSPGQSYEQYFGPGTRLTVT.

This clonotype was seen a few times. The chain employs TRBV20-1 and TRBJ2-7, with 10 positions matching TRBD1. The junction had 11 bases not matched to a gene; V was cut back by 4 bases and J by 2 bases. The CDR3 length is 16 residues. Germline loops: CDR1 DFQATT, CDR2 SNEGSKA (reference sequence). The CDR3 nucleotides read TGCAGTGCTACGGGGTCGGGACAGGGGAGAACCTACGAGCAGTACTTC. It encodes CSATGSGQGRTYEQYF.

This clonotype was seen more than once but under ten times. The chain couples TRBV7-2 to TRBJ2-3; no clear D gene. The V and J ends lost 5 bases and 5 bases respectively, with 11 bases between them. The CDR3 consists of 13 residues. The germline CDR1 and CDR2 sequences are SGHTA and FQGNSA. The DNA for the CDR3 is TGTGCCAGCAGCCCCTTAACCCGAGATACGCAGTATTTT. Its protein product is CASSPLTRDTQYF.

CDR3 sequence: CSARGISWSYNEQFF. CDR3 nucleotides: TGCAGTGCTAGAGGGATAAGTTGGTCCTACAATGAGCAGTTCTTC. V usage is TRBV20-1 and J usage is TRBJ2-1; D unclear. Trimming removed 1 base from V and 1 base from J, with 11 bases in between. CDR1 is DFQATT and CDR2 is SNEGSKA in the germline V gene (reference sequence). This CDR3 is built from 15 residues.

This clonotype occurred a few times. The gene calls are TRBV6-2 or TRBV6-3 and TRBJ2-2; D remains ambiguous. The CDR3 length is 11 residues. Germline V gene lookup returns CDR1 MNHEY and CDR2 SVGEGT. The ends were cut back, 7 bases at V and 7 bases at J, with 7 bases in the middle. The CDR3 here is CASTPGGELFF. Written as DNA, the CDR3 is TGTGCCAGCACCCCCGGCGGGGAGCTGTTTTTT.

The chain carries TRBV7-6 and TRBJ2-5; possibly TRBD1 or TRBD2 for D (6 bases each). Germline lookup yields CDR1 SGHVS and CDR2 FNYEAQ. The CDR3 loop spans 16 amino acids. V gave up 4 bases and J gave up 2 bases, with 17 bases separating them. CDR3 DNA: TGTGCCAGCAGCTCAGAACGGGGGCACGGGCAAGAGACCCAGTACTTC. Amino acids: CASSSERGHGQETQYF. The complete variable domain, with remaining parts taken from reference TRBV7-6 and TRBJ2-5, reads GAGVSQSPRYKVTKRGQDVALRCDPISGHVSLYWYRQALGQGPEFLTYFNYEAQQDKSGLPNDRFSAERPEGSISTLTIQRTEQRDSAMYRCASSSERGHGQETQYFGPGTRLLVL.

CDR3: CSARDRKTDYEQYF. Here the CDR3 DNA reads TGCAGTGCTAGAGATCGAAAGACAGACTACGAGCAGTACTTC. This chain links TRBV20-1 with TRBJ2-7; tentatively, D is TRBD1 (5 bases). The CDR3 runs 14 residues. Trimming removed 0 bases at V and 3 bases at J, with 12 bases between. CDR1 is DFQATT, CDR2 SNEGSKA, per germline (reference sequence).

This clonotype was counted between two and nine times. This chain links TRBV12-3 or TRBV12-4 with TRBJ1-5; TRBD1 matches at 8 bases. This CDR3 contains 15 residues. Losses at the gene ends were 5 bases for V and 11 bases for J; bases not matched to a gene: 14. The CDR3 DNA reads as TGTGCCAGCAGTGCGTCCGCCGGGACAGGAGGCTCCCAGCATTTT. This encodes CASSASAGTGGSQHF.

Only a few counts were recorded for this clonotype. The V gene is TRBV20-1, the J gene TRBJ2-7, with a weak D call TRBD2 (6 bases). From germline, CDR1 is DFQATT and CDR2 SNEGSKA (reference sequence). The CDR3 loop spans 13 amino acids. Trimming cost V 4 bases and J 4 bases, with 14 bases left between them. Here the CDR3 reads CSATGLVGYEQYF. The CDR3 coding sequence is TGCAGTGCTACGGGACTTGTCGGGTACGAGCAGTACTTC.

This clonotype turned up a few times. For the CDR3, the DNA is TGTGCCTGGAGTGTACGGGGGCGGATCTACGAGCAGTACTTC. Its protein is CAWSVRGRIYEQYF. This chain joins TRBV30 and TRBJ2-7; D tentatively fits TRBD1 or TRBD2 (6 bases each). Trimming left V 0 bases short and J 3 bases short, with 12 bases between. The CDR3 runs to 14 residues. Looked up from germline, CDR1 is GTSNPN and CDR2 is SVGIG (reference sequence).

This clonotype was picked up a small number of times. The chain recombines TRBV12-3 or TRBV12-4 with TRBJ1-2; no definite D call. The CDR3 is 13 residues long. Trimming stripped 3 bases from V and 7 bases from J, with 12 bases between. CDR3 nucleotides: TGTGCCAGCAGTTTTGTGGCAGCGGCTGGCTACACCTTC. This codes for CASSFVAAAGYTF.

This chain joins TRBV7-2 and TRBJ2-7, with D perhaps assigned TRBD1 or TRBD2 (6 bases each). Trimming pared 5 bases from V and 3 bases from J, leaving 17 bases between. The germline V gene encodes CDR1 SGHTA and CDR2 FQGNSA. The length of the CDR3 is 15 residues. The CDR3 protein is CASSPQGGTGYEQYF. The CDR3 nucleotides are TGTGCCAGCAGCCCCCAAGGGGGGACGGGCTACGAGCAGTACTTC.

This clonotype was counted between two and nine times. The chain couples TRBV14 to TRBJ1-2; D is undetermined. CDR1 is SGHDN, CDR2 FVKESK, per germline. This CDR3 is built from 14 residues. Trimming pared 0 bases from V and 0 bases from J, leaving 5 bases between. The CDR3 nucleotides are TGTGCCAGCAGCCAAGATACAACTAACTATGGCTACACCTTC. Its protein is CASSQDTTNYGYTF.

This clonotype has only a few counts. V gene TRBV28 combines with J gene TRBJ2-3; perhaps TRBD1 as D (6 bases). The CDR3 has 13 amino acids. CDR1 and CDR2 from the germline V gene are MDHEN and SYDVKM. Trimming removed 5 bases at V and 11 bases at J, with 17 bases between. DNA for the CDR3: TGTGCCAGCAGTCTGACCGATGGGGGCAGGCAGTATTTT. Amino acid sequence: CASSLTDGGRQYF.

This clonotype has a handful of counts. The gene calls are TRBV24-1 and TRBJ2-1; weak D call: TRBD2 (5 bases). The CDR3 has 13 amino acids. Trimming shortened V by 5 bases and J by 10 bases, and 14 bases separated the two germline ends. Germline values: CDR1 KGHDR, CDR2 SFDVKD. The chain's CDR3 is CATSGVGVNEQFF. The CDR3 DNA sequence: TGTGCCACCAGTGGAGTGGGAGTAAACGAGCAGTTCTTC.

The chain combines TRBV6-1 with TRBJ2-1; 8 positions agree with TRBD2. Unmatched junction bases numbered 5, after V lost 7 bases and J lost 3 bases. The CDR3 has 14 residues. Per germline, CDR1 MNHNS and CDR2 SASEGT. CDR3 in DNA: TGTGCCAGCACCGGGGGGGACTTCTACAATGAGCAGTTCTTC. Its translation is CASTGGDFYNEQFF.

The chain uses TRBV15 and TRBJ2-7, with 8 bases aligning to TRBD2. The CDR3 totals 15 residues. The germline gives CDR1 LNHNV, CDR2 YYDKDF (reference sequence). The J segment lost 2 bases and the V segment lost 1 base, leaving 4 bases of the junction unmatched. CDR3 residues: CATSRVTSGTYEQYF. For the CDR3, the DNA is TGTGCCACCAGCAGAGTCACTAGCGGAACCTACGAGCAGTACTTC.

This clonotype was counted a few times. V is TRBV3-1 and J is TRBJ2-2; 7 bases are shared with TRBD1. Looked up from germline, CDR1 is LGHDT and CDR2 is YNNKEL (reference sequence). This CDR3 contains 20 residues. V lost 4 bases and J lost 0; bases outside the gene matches: 17. The CDR3 nucleotides read TGTGCCAGCAGCCTAGATTCCGGGACAGTCTTTCAAGCGAACACCGGGGAGCTGTTTTTT. This encodes CASSLDSGTVFQANTGELFF.

The chain couples TRBV7-8 to TRBJ1-5; possible D gene TRBD1, 6 bases. The CDR3 spans 16 residues. Germline V gives CDR1 SGHVS, CDR2 FQNEAQ. Trimming took 5 bases from V and 1 from J, leaving 15 bases between them. As DNA, the CDR3 is TGTGCCAGCAGCCCCTCCGGGGGGGCCAGCAATCAGCCCCAGCATTTT. Translation gives CASSPSGGASNQPQHF.

The chain couples TRBV12-3 or TRBV12-4 to TRBJ2-3; 8 bases are a match to TRBD2. The trim removed 7 bases at V and 4 bases at J, leaving 16 bases unmatched. The CDR3 extends over 17 amino acids. This CDR3 is CASTPGSGRKASDTQYF. CDR3 in DNA: TGTGCCAGCACCCCAGGGAGCGGGAGAAAGGCCTCAGATACGCAGTATTTT.

The chain is built from TRBV20-1 and TRBJ2-1, with 8 bases lining up with TRBD2. The CDR3 is made up of 14 amino acids. J was trimmed by 1 base and V by 3 bases; bases with no gene match: 2. Germline-derived CDR1 and CDR2 are DFQATT and SNEGSKA (reference sequence). CDR3 protein: CSASGRDSYNEQFF. CDR3 DNA sequence: TGCAGTGCTAGCGGGAGGGATTCCTACAATGAGCAGTTCTTC.

The chain is built from TRBV21-1 and TRBJ2-2; the table's D call, TRBD2, has no DNA check behind it. TRBV21-1 is reported as a pseudogene. This CDR3 spans 14 amino acids. CDR3 region: CASNSGLFTGELFF. As DNA, the CDR3 is TGTGCCAGCAACTCGGGCCTATTCACCGGGGAGCTGTTTTTT.

The table lists this clonotype with a few counts. The CDR3 DNA reads as TGTGCCAGCAGCGTCAATCCTAGCTCCTACAATGAGCAGTTCTTC. It encodes CASSVNPSSYNEQFF. This chain joins TRBV9 and TRBJ2-1; D is uncertain. The CDR3 contains 15 residues. Germline V lookup: CDR1 SGDLS, CDR2 YYNGEE. V dropped 2 bases and J dropped 0 bases, with 9 bases sitting between them.

The CDR3 region has the DNA TGTGCCAGCAGCCGCCGTTGGGGACTAGCGGGAACCTACGAGCAGTACTTC. Its translation is CASSRRWGLAGTYEQYF. J is TRBJ2-7 and V is TRBV7-2; TRBD2 aligns across 13 bases. Germline loops: CDR1 SGHTA, CDR2 FQGNSA. The CDR3 is made up of 17 amino acids. V lost 5 bases and J lost 2; bases outside the gene matches: 9. Supplemented by reference TRBV7-2 and TRBJ2-7, the full variable domain reads GAGVSQSPSNKVTEKGKDVELRCDPISGHTALYWYRQSLGQGLEFLIYFQGNSAPDKSGLPSDRFSAERTGGSVSTLTIQRTQQEDSAVYLCASSRRWGLAGTYEQYFGPGTRLTVT.

The CDR3 DNA follows: TGTGCCAGCAGCTTTCCGGGACAAAGCTCCTACGAGCAGTACTTC. Its translation is CASSFPGQSSYEQYF. The gene calls are TRBV7-2 and TRBJ2-7, with a weak D call TRBD1 (6 bases). Trimming removed 3 bases at V and 0 bases at J, with 12 bases between. From germline, CDR1 is SGHTA and CDR2 FQGNSA. This CDR3 has 15 residues.